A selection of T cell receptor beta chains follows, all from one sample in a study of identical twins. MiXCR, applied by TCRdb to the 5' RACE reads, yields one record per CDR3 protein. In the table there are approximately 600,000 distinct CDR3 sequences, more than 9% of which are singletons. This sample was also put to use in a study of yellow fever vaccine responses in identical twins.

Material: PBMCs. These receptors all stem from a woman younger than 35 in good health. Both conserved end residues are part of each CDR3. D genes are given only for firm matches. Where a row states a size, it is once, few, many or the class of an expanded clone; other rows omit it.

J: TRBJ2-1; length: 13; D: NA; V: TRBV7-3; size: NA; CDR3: CASSFLGGNEQFF; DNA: TGTGCCAGCAGCTTTTTAGGGGGTAATGAGCAGTTCTTC
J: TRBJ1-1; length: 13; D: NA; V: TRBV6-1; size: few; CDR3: CASQELGGTEAFF; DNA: TGTGCCAGCCAGGAATTGGGAGGCACTGAAGCTTTCTTT
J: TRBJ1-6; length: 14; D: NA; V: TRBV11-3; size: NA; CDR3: CASSSRGGYSPLHF; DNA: TGTGCCAGCAGCTCCAGGGGAGGTTATTCACCCCTCCACTTT
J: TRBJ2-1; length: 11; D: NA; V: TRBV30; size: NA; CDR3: CAWNMDNEQFF; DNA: TGTGCCTGGAATATGGACAATGAGCAGTTCTTC
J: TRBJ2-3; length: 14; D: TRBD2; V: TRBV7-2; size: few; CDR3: CASSWDYGTDTQYF; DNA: TGTGCCAGCAGCTGGGACTACGGAACAGATACGCAGTATTTT
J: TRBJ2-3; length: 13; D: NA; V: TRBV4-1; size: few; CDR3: CASSTLPRDTQYF; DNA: TGCGCCAGCAGCACACTACCTCGGGATACGCAGTATTTT
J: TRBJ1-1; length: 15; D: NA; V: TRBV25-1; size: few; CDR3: CASSESSGSYTEAFF; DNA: TGTGCCAGCAGTGAATCGTCAGGGTCGTACACTGAAGCTTTCTTT
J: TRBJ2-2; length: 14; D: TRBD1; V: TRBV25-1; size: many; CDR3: CASSDTGVIGELFF; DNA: TGTGCCAGCAGTGACACAGGGGTCATCGGGGAGCTGTTTTTT
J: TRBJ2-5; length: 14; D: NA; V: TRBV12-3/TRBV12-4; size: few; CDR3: CASRDSLRQETQYF; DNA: TGTGCCAGCAGGGATTCACTACGGCAAGAGACCCAGTACTTC
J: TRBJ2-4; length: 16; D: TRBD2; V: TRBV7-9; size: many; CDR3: CASSLGSGSTKNIQYF; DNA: TGTGCCAGCAGCTTAGGCAGCGGGAGTACCAAAAACATTCAGTACTTC
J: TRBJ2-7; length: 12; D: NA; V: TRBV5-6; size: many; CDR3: CASSSGQYEQYF; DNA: TGTGCCAGCAGCTCTGGACAATACGAGCAGTACTTC
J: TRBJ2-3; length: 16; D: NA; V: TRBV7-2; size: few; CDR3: CASSPLTRAEADTQYF; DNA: TGTGCCAGCAGCCCATTGACTAGAGCGGAGGCAGATACGCAGTATTTT
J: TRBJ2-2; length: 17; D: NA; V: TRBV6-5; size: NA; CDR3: CASISLLRAPNTGELFF; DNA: TGTGCCAGCATTTCTTTACTTAGAGCACCGAACACCGGGGAGCTGTTTTTT
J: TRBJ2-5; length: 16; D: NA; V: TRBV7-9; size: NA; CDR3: CASSLGTLTGLETQYF; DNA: TGTGCCAGCAGCTTAGGTACCCTAACCGGGCTGGAGACCCAGTACTTC
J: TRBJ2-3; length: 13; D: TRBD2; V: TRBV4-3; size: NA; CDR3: CASSQLAVDTQYF; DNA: TGCGCCAGCAGCCAACTAGCGGTCGATACGCAGTATTTT
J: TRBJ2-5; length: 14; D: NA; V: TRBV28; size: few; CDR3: CASSLLGVLETQYF; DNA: TGTGCCAGCAGTTTACTAGGGGTTTTAGAGACCCAGTACTTC
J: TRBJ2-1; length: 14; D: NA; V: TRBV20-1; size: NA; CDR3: CSARDDLRENEQFF; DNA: TGCAGTGCTAGAGATGATCTCCGGGAGAATGAGCAGTTCTTC
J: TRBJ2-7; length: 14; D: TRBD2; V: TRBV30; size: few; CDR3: CACTLGGAGDEQYF; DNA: TGTGCCTGCACCCTCGGGGGGGCTGGAGACGAGCAGTACTTC
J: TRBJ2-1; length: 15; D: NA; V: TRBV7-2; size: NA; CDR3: CASSLSAGTHNEQFF; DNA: TGTGCCAGCAGCTTATCCGCCGGGACACACAATGAGCAGTTCTTC
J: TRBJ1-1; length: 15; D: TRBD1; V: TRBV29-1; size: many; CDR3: CSVEDFRQGGAEAFF; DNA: TGCAGCGTTGAAGACTTCCGACAGGGTGGCGCTGAAGCTTTCTTT
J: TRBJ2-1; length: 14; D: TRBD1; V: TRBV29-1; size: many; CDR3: CSGATGGAGNEQFF; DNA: TGCAGCGGAGCGACAGGGGGCGCAGGCAATGAGCAGTTCTTC
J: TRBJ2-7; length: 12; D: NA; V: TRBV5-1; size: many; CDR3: CASSPDAYEQYF; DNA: TGCGCCAGCAGCCCTGACGCCTACGAGCAGTACTTC
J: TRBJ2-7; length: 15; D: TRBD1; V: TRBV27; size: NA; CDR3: CASSVTGVGTYEQYF; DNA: TGTGCCAGCAGCGTAACAGGGGTAGGGACCTACGAGCAGTACTTC
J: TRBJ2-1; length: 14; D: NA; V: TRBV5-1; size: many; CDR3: CASSFETFYNEQFF; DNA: TGCGCCAGCAGCTTTGAGACTTTTTACAATGAGCAGTTCTTC
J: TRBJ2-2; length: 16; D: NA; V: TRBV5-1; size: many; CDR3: CASSLESGSLGGELFF; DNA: TGCGCCAGCAGCTTGGAGTCTGGGTCCCTCGGCGGGGAGCTGTTTTTT
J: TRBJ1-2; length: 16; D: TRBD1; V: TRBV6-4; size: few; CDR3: CASSANPGGSTYGYTF; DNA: TGTGCCAGCAGTGCCAACCCAGGGGGCTCGACTTATGGCTACACCTTC
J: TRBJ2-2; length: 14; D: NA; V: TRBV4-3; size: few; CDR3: CASSQFPNTGELFF; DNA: TGCGCCAGCAGCCAATTTCCTAACACCGGGGAGCTGTTTTTT
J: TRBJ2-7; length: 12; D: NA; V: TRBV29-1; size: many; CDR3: CSVVFGSYEQYF; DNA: TGCAGCGTTGTCTTCGGGAGCTACGAGCAGTACTTC
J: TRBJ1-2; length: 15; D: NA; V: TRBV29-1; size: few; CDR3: CSVDLRDEVRNGYTF; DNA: TGCAGCGTGGACCTGAGGGACGAAGTAAGGAATGGCTACACCTTC
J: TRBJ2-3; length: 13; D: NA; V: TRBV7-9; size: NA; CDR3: CATEVRGSDTQYF; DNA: TGTGCCACCGAGGTCCGGGGTTCAGATACGCAGTATTTT
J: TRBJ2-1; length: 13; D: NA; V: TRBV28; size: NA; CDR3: CASSDPGADEQFF; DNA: TGTGCCAGCAGTGACCCTGGAGCCGATGAGCAGTTCTTC
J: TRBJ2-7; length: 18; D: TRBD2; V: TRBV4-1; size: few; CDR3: CASSEEGVLAGHSYEQYF; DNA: TGCGCCAGCAGCGAAGAGGGAGTGTTAGCGGGACACTCCTACGAGCAGTACTTC
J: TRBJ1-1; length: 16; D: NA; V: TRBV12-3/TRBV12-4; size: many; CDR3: CASSLNPGRKNTEAFF; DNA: TGTGCCAGCAGTTTGAATCCGGGACGGAAGAACACTGAAGCTTTCTTT
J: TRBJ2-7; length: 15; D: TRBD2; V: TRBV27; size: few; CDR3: CASSKLAGVPYEQYF; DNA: TGTGCCAGCAGCAAACTAGCGGGAGTACCCTACGAGCAGTACTTC
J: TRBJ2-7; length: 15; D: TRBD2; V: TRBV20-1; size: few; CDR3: CSARDQRGGSYEQYF; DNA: TGCAGTGCTAGAGATCAGCGGGGGGGTTCCTACGAGCAGTACTTC
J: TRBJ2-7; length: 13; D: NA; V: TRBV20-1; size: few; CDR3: CSAAQGESYEQYF; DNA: TGCAGTGCTGCACAGGGAGAATCCTACGAGCAGTACTTC
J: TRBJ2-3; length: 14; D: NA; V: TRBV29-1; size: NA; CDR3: CSVVSEERADTQYF; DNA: TGCAGCGTTGTTTCGGAGGAGAGGGCAGATACGCAGTATTTT
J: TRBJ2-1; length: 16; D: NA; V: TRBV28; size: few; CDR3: CASSFAGQNSYNEQFF; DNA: TGTGCCAGCAGTTTCGCCGGGCAGAACTCCTACAATGAGCAGTTCTTC
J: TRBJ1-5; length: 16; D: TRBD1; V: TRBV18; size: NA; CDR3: CASSPPGTVGNQPQHF; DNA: TGTGCCAGCTCACCACCGGGGACAGTAGGGAATCAGCCCCAGCATTTT
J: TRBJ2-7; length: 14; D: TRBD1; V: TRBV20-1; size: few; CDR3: CSARTGRVSYEQYF; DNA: TGCAGTGCGCGGACAGGGCGGGTCTCCTACGAGCAGTACTTC
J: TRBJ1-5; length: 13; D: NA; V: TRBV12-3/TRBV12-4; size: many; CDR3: CASTSYSNQPQHF; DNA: TGTGCCAGCACCTCTTATAGCAATCAGCCCCAGCATTTT
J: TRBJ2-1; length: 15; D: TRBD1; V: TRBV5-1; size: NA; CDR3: CASSSMTGDYNEQFF; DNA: TGCGCCAGCAGCTCCATGACAGGGGACTACAATGAGCAGTTCTTC
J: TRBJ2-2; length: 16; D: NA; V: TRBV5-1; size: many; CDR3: CASSLVWLMNTGELFF; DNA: TGCGCCAGCAGCTTGGTTTGGCTAATGAACACCGGGGAGCTGTTTTTT
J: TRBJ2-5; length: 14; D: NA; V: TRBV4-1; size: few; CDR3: CASSQESLEETQYF; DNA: TGCGCCAGCAGCCAAGAGAGTCTCGAAGAGACCCAGTACTTC
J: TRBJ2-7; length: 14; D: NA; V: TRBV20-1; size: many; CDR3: CSTHPPGATYEQYF; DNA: TGCAGTACACACCCCCCCGGGGCCACCTACGAGCAGTACTTC
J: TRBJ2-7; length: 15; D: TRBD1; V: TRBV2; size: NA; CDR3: CASSELGTGVHEQYF; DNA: TGTGCCAGCAGTGAACTCGGGACAGGGGTCCACGAGCAGTACTTC
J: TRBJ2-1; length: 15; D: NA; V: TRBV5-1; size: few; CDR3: CASSMLRDLPNEQFF; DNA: TGCGCCAGCAGTATGCTCCGGGACTTGCCCAATGAGCAGTTCTTC
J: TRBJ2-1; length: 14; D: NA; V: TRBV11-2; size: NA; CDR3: CASSGGQIYNEQFF; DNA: TGTGCCAGCAGCGGGGGCCAAATCTACAATGAGCAGTTCTTC
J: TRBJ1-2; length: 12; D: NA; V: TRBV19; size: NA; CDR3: CASSLTNYGYTF; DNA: TGTGCCAGTAGTCTGACTAACTATGGCTACACCTTC
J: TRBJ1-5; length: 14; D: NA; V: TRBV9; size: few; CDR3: CASSVEGGSQPQHF; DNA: TGTGCCAGCAGCGTAGAAGGGGGTTCACAGCCCCAGCATTTT
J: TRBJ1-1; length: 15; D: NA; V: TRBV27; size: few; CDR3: CASTDLTRPTKSAFF; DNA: TGTGCCAGCACCGATCTAACCCGGCCAACCAAATCGGCTTTCTTT
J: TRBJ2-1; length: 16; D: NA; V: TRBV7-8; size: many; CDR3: CASSLDIYRVSNEQFF; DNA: TGTGCCAGCAGCTTAGATATCTACAGGGTAAGCAATGAGCAGTTCTTC
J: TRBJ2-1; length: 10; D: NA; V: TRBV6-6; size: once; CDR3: CATSVNEQFF; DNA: TGTGCCACGAGTGTCAATGAGCAGTTCTTC
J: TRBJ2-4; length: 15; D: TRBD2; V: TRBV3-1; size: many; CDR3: CASSPLTGGKNIQYF; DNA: TGTGCCAGCAGCCCCCTGACGGGGGGCAAAAACATTCAGTACTTC